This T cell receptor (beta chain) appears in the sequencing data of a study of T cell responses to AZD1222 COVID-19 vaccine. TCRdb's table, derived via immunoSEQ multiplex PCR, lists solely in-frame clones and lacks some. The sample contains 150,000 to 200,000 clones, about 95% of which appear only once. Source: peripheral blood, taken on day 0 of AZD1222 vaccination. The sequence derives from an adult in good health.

In nucleotides, the CDR3 is TGTGCCAGTAGTATGGTCGGCGTAGGGGAAAAACTGTTTTTT. This gives the protein CASSMVGVGEKLFF. The gene calls are TRBV19 and TRBJ1-4; D call uncertain. This CDR3 contains 14 residues. CDR1 and CDR2 (germline): LNHDA, SQIVND (reference sequence). With 3 bases removed from V and 8 bases from J, the gap between germline ends came to 13 bases.